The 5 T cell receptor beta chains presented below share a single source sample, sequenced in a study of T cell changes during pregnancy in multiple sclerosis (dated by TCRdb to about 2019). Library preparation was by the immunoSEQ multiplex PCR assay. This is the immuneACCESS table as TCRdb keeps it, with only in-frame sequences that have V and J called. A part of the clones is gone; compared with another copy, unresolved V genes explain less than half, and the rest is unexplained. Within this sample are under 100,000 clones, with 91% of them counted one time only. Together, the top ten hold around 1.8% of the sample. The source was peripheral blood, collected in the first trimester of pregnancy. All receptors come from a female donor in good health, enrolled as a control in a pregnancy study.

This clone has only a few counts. CDR3 nucleotides: TGCGCCAGCAGCTTGAGCGCGGGACAGGGCGAAAAACTGTTTTTT. This codes for CASSLSAGQGEKLFF. The rearrangement links TRBV5-1 to TRBJ1-4; TRBD1 matches at 9 bases. Trimming at V came to 1 base and at J to 8 bases, leaving 6 bases not matched to a gene. Germline CDR1 is SGHRS and CDR2 is YFSETQ. The CDR3 extends over 15 amino acids.

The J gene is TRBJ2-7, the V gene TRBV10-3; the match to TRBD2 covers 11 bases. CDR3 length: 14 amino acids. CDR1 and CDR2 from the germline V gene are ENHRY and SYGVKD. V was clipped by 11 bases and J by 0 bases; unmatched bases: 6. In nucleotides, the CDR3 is TGTGCCGCACTAGCGGGGGAGCTCTCCTACGAGCAGTACTTC. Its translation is CAALAGELSYEQYF.

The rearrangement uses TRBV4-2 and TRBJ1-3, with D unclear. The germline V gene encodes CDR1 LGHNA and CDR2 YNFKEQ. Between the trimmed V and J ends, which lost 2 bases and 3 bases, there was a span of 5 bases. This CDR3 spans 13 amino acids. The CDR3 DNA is TGTGCCAGCAGCCAATTCTTTGGAAACACCATATATTTT. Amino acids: CASSQFFGNTIYF.

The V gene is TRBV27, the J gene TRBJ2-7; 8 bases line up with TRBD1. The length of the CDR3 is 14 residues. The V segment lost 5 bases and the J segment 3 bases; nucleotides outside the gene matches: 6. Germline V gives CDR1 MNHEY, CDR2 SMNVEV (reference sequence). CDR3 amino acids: CASSQTGEDYEQYF. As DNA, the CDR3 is TGTGCCAGCAGTCAGACAGGGGAAGACTACGAGCAGTACTTC.

The CDR3 loop reads CASSPNSYEQYF. CDR3 nucleotide sequence: TGTGCCAGCAGCCCCAACAGCTACGAGCAGTACTTC. The V call is TRBV7-2, the J call TRBJ2-7; D not certain. Germline lookup yields CDR1 SGHTA and CDR2 FQGNSA. V was clipped by 5 bases and J by 3 bases, with 8 bases between them. The CDR3 covers 12 residues.